This T cell receptor beta chain is drawn from a study of blood T cell repertoires in COVID-19. Authors' processing steps: Reference gene primer amplification yielded estimated nucleated cell counts. The assay was immunoSEQ multiplex PCR, and TCRdb's table has in-frame clones only and misses some. V, J and clone size reflect that table, while D and trimming were determined from the DNA. This table has roughly 150,000 clones, over 70% appearing once. CDR3 length: 18 residues. Germline CDR1 SGHTA, CDR2 FQGTGA. The V and J ends lost 2 bases and 2 bases, in that order; junction bases with no gene match: 11.

Sample: peripheral blood. This TCR was sampled from a man in his fifties with active or convalescent COVID-19. This chain connects TRBV7-3 to TRBJ2-3; 9 bases fit TRBD2. CDR3 loop: CASSLGDRASGTTDTQYF. The CDR3 bases are TGTGCCAGCAGCTTAGGGGACCGGGCTAGCGGGACCACAGATACGCAGTATTTT.